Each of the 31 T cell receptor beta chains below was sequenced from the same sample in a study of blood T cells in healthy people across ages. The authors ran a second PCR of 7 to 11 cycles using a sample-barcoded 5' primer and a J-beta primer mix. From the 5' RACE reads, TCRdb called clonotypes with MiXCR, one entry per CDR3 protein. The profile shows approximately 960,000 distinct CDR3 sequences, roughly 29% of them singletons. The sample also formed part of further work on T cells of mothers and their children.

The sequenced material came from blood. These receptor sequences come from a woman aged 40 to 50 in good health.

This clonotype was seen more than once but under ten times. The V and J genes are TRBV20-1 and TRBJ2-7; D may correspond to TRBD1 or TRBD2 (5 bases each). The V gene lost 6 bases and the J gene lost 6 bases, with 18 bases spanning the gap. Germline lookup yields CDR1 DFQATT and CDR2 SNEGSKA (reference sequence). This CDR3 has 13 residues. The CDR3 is CSAPGTRGTEQYF. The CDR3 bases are TGCAGTGCCCCCGGGACCCGGGGCACCGAGCAGTACTTC.

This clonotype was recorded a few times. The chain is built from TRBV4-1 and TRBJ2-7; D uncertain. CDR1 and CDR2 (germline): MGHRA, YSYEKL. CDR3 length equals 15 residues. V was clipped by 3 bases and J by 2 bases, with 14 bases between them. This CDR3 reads CASSQQDLSAYEQYF. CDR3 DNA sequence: TGCGCCAGCAGCCAGCAGGACCTAAGCGCCTACGAGCAGTACTTC.

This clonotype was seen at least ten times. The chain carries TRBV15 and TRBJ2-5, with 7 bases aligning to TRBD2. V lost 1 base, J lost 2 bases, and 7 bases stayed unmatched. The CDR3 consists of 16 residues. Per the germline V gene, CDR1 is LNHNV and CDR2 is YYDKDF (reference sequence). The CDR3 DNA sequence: TGTGCCACCAGCAGAGGCGGGACTACCTTACAAGAGACCCAGTACTTC. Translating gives CATSRGGTTLQETQYF.

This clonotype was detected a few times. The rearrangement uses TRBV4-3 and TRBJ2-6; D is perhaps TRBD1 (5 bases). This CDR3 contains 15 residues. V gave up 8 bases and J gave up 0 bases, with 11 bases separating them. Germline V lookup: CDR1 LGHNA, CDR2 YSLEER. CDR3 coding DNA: TGCGCCAGCCGACAGTTCCTCTCTGGGGCCAACGTCCTGACTTTC. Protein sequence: CASRQFLSGANVLTF.

This chain's CDR3 is CASSYAGTGVGEQYF. Written as DNA, the CDR3 is TGTGCCAGCAGTTACGCCGGGACAGGGGTGGGCGAGCAGTACTTC. This chain connects TRBV6-5 to TRBJ2-7, with 10 bases lining up with TRBD1. V lost 2 bases to trimming and J lost 6 bases; unmatched junction nucleotides: 7. This CDR3 is built from 15 residues. Looked up from germline, CDR1 is MNHEY and CDR2 is SVGAGI.

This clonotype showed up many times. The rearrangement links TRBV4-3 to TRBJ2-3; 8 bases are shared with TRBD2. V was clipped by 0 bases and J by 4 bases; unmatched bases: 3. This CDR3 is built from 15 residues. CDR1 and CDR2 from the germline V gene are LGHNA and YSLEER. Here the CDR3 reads CASSQDRGGPDTQYF. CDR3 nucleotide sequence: TGCGCCAGCAGCCAAGATCGGGGGGGCCCAGATACGCAGTATTTT.

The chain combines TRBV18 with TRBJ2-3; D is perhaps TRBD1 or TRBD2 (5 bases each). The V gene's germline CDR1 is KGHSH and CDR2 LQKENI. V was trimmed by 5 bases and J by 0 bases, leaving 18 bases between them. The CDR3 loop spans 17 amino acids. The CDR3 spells CASSSSHPGASTDTQYF. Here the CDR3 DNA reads TGTGCCAGCTCATCTTCCCACCCCGGGGCTAGCACAGATACGCAGTATTTT.

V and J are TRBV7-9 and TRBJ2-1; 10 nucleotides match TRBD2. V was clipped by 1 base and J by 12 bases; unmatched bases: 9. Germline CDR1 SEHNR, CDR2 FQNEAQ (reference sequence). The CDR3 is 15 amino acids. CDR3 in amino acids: CASSLGGLAGAGQFF. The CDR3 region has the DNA TGTGCCAGCAGCTTAGGAGGTCTAGCGGGGGCCGGGCAGTTCTTC. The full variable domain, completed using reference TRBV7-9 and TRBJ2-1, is DTGVSQNPRHKITKRGQNVTFRCDPISEHNRLYWYRQTLGQGPEFLTYFQNEAQLEKSRLLSDRFSAERPKGSFSTLEIQRTEQGDSAMYLCASSLGGLAGAGQFFGPGTRLTVL.

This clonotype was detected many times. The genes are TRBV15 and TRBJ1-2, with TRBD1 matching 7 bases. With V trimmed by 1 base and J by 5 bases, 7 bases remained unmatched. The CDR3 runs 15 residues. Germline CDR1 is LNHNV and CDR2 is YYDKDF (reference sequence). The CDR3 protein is CATSRGKTGMYGYTF. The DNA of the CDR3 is TGTGCCACCAGCAGAGGCAAGACAGGGATGTATGGCTACACCTTC. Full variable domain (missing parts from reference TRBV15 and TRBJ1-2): DAMVIQNPRYQVTQFGKPVTLSCSQTLNHNVMYWYQQKSSQAPKLLFHYYDKDFNNEADTPDNFQSRRPNTSFCFLDIRSPGLGDTAMYLCATSRGKTGMYGYTFGSGTRLTVV.

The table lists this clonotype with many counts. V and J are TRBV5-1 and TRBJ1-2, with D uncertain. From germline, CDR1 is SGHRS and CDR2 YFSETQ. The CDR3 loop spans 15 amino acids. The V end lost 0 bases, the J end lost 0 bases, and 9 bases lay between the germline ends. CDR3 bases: TGCGCCAGCAGCTTGGAGGGTCAGACTAACTATGGCTACACCTTC. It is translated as CASSLEGQTNYGYTF.

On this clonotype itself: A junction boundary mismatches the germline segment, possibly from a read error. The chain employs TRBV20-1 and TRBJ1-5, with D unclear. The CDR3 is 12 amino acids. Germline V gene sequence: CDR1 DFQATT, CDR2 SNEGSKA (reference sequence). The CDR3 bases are TGTTCCCCAGCGCTGGGCAATCAGCCCCAGCATTTT. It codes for CSPALGNQPQHF.

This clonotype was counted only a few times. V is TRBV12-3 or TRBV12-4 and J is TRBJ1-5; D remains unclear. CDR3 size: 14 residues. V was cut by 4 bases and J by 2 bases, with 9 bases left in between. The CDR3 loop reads CASSSGRGNQPQHF. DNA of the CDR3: TGTGCCAGCAGTTCTGGGAGAGGCAATCAGCCCCAGCATTTT.

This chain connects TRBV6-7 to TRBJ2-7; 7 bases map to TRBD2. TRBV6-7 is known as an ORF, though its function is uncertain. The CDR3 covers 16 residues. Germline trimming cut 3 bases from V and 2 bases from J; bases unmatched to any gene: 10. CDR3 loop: CASSYLGGDYTYEQYF. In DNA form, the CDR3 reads TGTGCCAGCAGTTATCTCGGTGGGGACTATACCTACGAGCAGTACTTC.

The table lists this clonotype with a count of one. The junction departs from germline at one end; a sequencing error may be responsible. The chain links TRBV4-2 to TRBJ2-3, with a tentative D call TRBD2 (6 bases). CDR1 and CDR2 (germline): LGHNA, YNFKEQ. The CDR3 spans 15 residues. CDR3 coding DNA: TGTGCCAGCACCTTGCTCGGGAGTGGCACAGGTACGCAGTATTTT. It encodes CASTLLGSGTGTQYF.

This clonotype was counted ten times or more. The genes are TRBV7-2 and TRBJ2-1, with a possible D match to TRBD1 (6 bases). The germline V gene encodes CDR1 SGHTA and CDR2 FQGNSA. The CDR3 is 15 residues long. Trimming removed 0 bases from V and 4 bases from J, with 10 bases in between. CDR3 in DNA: TGTGCCAGCAGCTTAGCGGGGGCCCTGTACAATGAGCAGTTCTTC. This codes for CASSLAGALYNEQFF.

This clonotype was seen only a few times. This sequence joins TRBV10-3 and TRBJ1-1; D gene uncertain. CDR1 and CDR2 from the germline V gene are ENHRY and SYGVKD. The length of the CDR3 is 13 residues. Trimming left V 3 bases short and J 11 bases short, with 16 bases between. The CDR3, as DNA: TGTGCCATCAGTGATCAAGAGGCAGTAGTTGCTTTCTTT. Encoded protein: CAISDQEAVVAFF.

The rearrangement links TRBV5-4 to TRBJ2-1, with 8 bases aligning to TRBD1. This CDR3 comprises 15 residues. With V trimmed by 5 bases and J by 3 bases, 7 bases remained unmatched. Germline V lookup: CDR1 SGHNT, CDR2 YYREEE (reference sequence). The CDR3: CASRDGTGDYNEQFF. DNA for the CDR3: TGTGCCAGCAGGGACGGGACAGGAGACTACAATGAGCAGTTCTTC.

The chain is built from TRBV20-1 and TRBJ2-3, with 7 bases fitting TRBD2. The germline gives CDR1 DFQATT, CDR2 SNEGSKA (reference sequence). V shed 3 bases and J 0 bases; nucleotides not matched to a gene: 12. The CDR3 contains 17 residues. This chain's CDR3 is CSASTGGYHRSTDTQYF. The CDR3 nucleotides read TGCAGTGCTAGCACGGGGGGATACCACCGAAGCACAGATACGCAGTATTTT.

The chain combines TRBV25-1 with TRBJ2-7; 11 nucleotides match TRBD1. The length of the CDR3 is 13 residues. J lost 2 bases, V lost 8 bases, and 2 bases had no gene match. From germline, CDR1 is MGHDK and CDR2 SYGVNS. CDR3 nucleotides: TGTGCCAGCGGACAGGGGGCGGCCTACGAGCAGTACTTC. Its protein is CASGQGAAYEQYF.

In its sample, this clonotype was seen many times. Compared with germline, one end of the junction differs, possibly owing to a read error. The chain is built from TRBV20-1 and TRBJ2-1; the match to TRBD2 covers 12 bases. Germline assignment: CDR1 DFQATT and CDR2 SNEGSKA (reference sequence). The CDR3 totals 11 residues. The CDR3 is CSARAELAGGF. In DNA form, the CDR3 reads TGCAGTGCTAGAGCGGAACTAGCGGGGGGATTC.

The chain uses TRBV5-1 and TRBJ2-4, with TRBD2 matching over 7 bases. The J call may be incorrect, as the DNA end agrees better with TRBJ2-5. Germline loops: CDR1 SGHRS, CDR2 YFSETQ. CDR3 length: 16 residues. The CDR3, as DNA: TGCGCCAGCAGCTTACCACGAGAGGGAGGGCAAGAGACCCAGTACTTC. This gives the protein CASSLPREGGQETQYF.

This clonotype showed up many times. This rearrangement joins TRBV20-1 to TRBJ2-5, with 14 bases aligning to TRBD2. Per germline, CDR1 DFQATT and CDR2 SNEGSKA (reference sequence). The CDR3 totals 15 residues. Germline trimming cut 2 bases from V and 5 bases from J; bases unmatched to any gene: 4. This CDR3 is CSARSTSGGGETQYF. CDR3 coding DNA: TGCAGTGCTAGATCGACTAGCGGGGGGGGGGAGACCCAGTACTTC.

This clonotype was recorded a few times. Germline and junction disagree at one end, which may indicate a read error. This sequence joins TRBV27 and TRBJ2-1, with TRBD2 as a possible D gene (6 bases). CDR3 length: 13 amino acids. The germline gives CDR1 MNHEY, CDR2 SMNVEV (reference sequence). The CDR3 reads CASSWTEGNGQFF. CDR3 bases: TGTGCCAGCAGTTGGACGGAGGGGAATGGGCAGTTCTTC.

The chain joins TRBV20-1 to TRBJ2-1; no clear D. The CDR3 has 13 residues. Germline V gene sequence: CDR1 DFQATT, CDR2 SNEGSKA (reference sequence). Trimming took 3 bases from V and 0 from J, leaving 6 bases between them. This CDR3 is CSASASSYNEQFF. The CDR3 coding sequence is TGCAGTGCTAGCGCGAGCTCCTACAATGAGCAGTTCTTC.

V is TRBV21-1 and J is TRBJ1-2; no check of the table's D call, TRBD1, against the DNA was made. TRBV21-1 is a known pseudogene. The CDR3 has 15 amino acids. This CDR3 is CAIQPTIGAVGGYTF. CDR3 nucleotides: TGTGCCATCCAGCCCACAATCGGGGCAGTAGGTGGCTACACCTTC.

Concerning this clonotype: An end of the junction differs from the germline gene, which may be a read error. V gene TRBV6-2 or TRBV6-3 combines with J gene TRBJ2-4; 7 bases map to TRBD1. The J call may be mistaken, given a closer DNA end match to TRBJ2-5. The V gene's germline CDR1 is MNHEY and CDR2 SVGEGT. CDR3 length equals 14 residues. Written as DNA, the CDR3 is TGTGCCAGCAGTTCCGGACAGGAACAAGGGACCCAGTACTTC. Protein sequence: CASSSGQEQGTQYF.

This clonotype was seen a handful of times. CDR3 bases: TGTGCCAGCAGCGCCCAGAGGAGCCCCTATGGCTACACCTTC. Translation gives CASSAQRSPYGYTF. The chain employs TRBV5-6 and TRBJ1-2; D is undetermined. The CDR3 has 14 amino acids. Germline V gene sequence: CDR1 SGHDT, CDR2 YYEEEE. Trimming removed 4 bases from V and 4 bases from J, with 14 bases in between.

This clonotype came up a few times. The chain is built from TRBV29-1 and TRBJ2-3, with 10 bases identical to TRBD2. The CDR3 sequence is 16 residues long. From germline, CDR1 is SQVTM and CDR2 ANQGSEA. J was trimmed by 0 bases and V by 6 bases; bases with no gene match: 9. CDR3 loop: CSVRPPAGGSTDTQYF. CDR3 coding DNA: TGCAGCGTCCGCCCCCCAGCGGGGGGGAGCACAGATACGCAGTATTTT.

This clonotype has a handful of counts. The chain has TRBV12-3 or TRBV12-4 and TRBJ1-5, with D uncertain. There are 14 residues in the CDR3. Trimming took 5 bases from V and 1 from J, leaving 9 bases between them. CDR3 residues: CASSGELSNQPQHF. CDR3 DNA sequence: TGTGCCAGCAGTGGGGAGTTAAGCAATCAGCCCCAGCATTTT.

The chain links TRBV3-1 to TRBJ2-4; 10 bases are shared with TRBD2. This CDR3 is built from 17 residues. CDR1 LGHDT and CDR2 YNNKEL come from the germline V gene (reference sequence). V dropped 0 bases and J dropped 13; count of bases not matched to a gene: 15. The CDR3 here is CASSQDKGLAANNEQYF. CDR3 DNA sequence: TGTGCCAGCAGCCAAGATAAAGGACTAGCGGCCAACAATGAGCAGTACTTC.

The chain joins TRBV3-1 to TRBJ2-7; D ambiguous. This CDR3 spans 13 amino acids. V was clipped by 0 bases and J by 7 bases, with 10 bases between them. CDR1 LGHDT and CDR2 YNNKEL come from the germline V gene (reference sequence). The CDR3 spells CASSQDSYNEQYF. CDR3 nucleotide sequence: TGTGCCAGCAGCCAAGACTCATACAATGAGCAGTACTTC.